This entry lists 27 T cell receptor beta chains sequenced from one sample in a study of blood T cells in healthy people across ages. A sample-barcoded 5' primer and a J-beta primer mix were used in a second PCR of roughly 7 to 11 cycles. From the 5' RACE reads, TCRdb called clonotypes with MiXCR, one entry per CDR3 protein. The sample holds approximately 2,000,000 distinct CDR3 sequences; about 39% are singletons and the top ten take approximately 22%. Sequenced sample: blood. The receptor source for this set is a human donor in good health.

This chain connects TRBV19 to TRBJ1-1, with D tentatively TRBD1 (5 bases). V lost 1 base to trimming and J lost 0 bases, with 9 bases between them. The length of the CDR3 is 15 residues. CDR1 and CDR2 from the germline V gene are LNHDA and SQIVND (reference sequence). The DNA of the CDR3 is TGTGCCAGTAGTATAGGGGGCGCATTGAACACTGAAGCTTTCTTT. It translates to CASSIGGALNTEAFF.

The chain uses TRBV7-9 and TRBJ1-2; no clear D. Trimming left V 6 bases short and J 4 bases short, with 12 bases between. CDR1 and CDR2 (germline): SEHNR, FQNEAQ (reference sequence). This CDR3 has 13 residues. The chain's CDR3 is CASSFDILYGYTF. DNA of the CDR3: TGTGCCAGCAGTTTTGACATTCTCTATGGCTACACCTTC.

The rearrangement uses TRBV6-1 and TRBJ2-1; D is perhaps TRBD1 or TRBD2 (6 bases each). Looked up from germline, CDR1 is MNHNS and CDR2 is SASEGT. The V end lost 7 bases, the J end lost 8 bases, and 18 bases lay between the germline ends. This CDR3 has 14 amino acids. The CDR3 DNA follows: TGTGCCAGCAACGCCCGGGCAGGGGAGGATGAGCAGTTCTTC. Its translation is CASNARAGEDEQFF.

This clonotype was observed at least ten times. V and J are TRBV6-2 or TRBV6-3 and TRBJ2-7; no clear D gene. Germline CDR1 MNHEY, CDR2 SVGEGT. The V and J ends lost 7 bases and 3 bases respectively, with 10 bases between them. The CDR3 length is 12 residues. The CDR3 loop reads CASTDSSYEQYF. CDR3 bases: TGTGCCAGCACCGACTCAAGCTACGAGCAGTACTTC.

This clonotype has only a few counts. This sequence joins TRBV7-2 and TRBJ2-1; 10 nucleotides match TRBD1. This CDR3 is built from 16 residues. V dropped 5 bases and J dropped 6; count of bases not matched to a gene: 10. Germline CDR1 SGHTA, CDR2 FQGNSA. CDR3: CASSAYRDRGANEQFF. CDR3 in DNA: TGTGCCAGCAGCGCATACCGGGACAGGGGCGCCAATGAGCAGTTCTTC.

In its sample, this clonotype was seen a few times. The rearrangement joins TRBV5-5 to TRBJ2-4; D unresolved. There are 15 residues in the CDR3. In germline, CDR1 is SGHKS, CDR2 YYEKEE (reference sequence). Trimming stripped 4 bases from V and 7 bases from J, with 18 bases between. For the CDR3, the DNA is TGTGCCAGCAGCCAAGGCGTTCGAGTTTTCAACATTCAGTACTTC. Its translation is CASSQGVRVFNIQYF.

This clonotype was seen only once. This chain connects TRBV4-1 to TRBJ1-4; D not certain. Germline CDR1 MGHRA, CDR2 YSYEKL. CDR3 size: 13 residues. V lost 2 bases to trimming and J lost 8 bases, with 9 bases between them. The CDR3 nucleotides read TGCGCCAGCAGCCAAACATTACCCGAAAAACTGTTTTTT. Protein sequence: CASSQTLPEKLFF.

This clonotype was detected only a few times. The genes are TRBV6-1 and TRBJ1-2, with a weak D call TRBD1 (5 bases). This CDR3 spans 15 amino acids. Trimming cost V 2 bases and J 2 bases, with 12 bases left between them. Per germline, CDR1 MNHNS and CDR2 SASEGT. The CDR3 loop reads CASSERWDPNYGYTF. CDR3 nucleotide sequence: TGTGCCAGCAGTGAAAGATGGGACCCCAACTATGGCTACACCTTC.

This chain links TRBV20-1 with TRBJ1-2, with 12 nucleotides matching TRBD1. Germline CDR1 and CDR2: DFQATT and SNEGSKA (reference sequence). CDR3 size: 23 residues. The V gene end was trimmed by 3 bases and the J gene end by 5 bases; junction bases not matched to a gene: 31. This CDR3 reads CSARAREKSGTGGPYNELYGYTF. The CDR3 nucleotides read TGCAGTGCTAGGGCACGAGAGAAATCCGGGACAGGGGGCCCCTACAATGAATTATATGGCTACACCTTC.

In this sample, this clonotype turned up many times. This chain joins TRBV29-1 and TRBJ2-1; D remains unclear. Per germline, CDR1 SQVTM and CDR2 ANQGSEA. Trimming stripped 2 bases from V and 4 bases from J, with 12 bases between. There are 14 residues in the CDR3. CDR3 sequence reads: CSVENQRLYNEQFF. CDR3 DNA: TGCAGCGTTGAAAATCAGAGATTATACAATGAGCAGTTCTTC.

This clonotype has a handful of counts. The gene calls are TRBV6-2 or TRBV6-3 and TRBJ1-5, with 7 bases lining up with TRBD1. The V segment lost 6 bases and the J segment 0 bases; nucleotides outside the gene matches: 8. This CDR3 spans 16 amino acids. The germline V gene has CDR1 MNHEY and CDR2 SVGEGT. In nucleotides, the CDR3 is TGTGCCAGCAGAACCTGGACAGGTAATAGCAATCAGCCCCAGCATTTT. This codes for CASRTWTGNSNQPQHF.

The chain combines TRBV7-3 with TRBJ1-1; a weak D match, TRBD1 (6 bases). The length of the CDR3 is 13 residues. Germline V lookup: CDR1 SGHTA, CDR2 FQGTGA. V shed 2 bases and J shed 10 bases, with 14 bases lying between them. The CDR3 DNA follows: TGTGCCAGCAGCTTAGATCAGGGGCGGGCAGCTTTCTTT. It translates to CASSLDQGRAAFF.

This clonotype was seen a few times. The chain has TRBV25-1 and TRBJ2-3, with D unclear. The germline V gene has CDR1 MGHDK and CDR2 SYGVNS. V was pared by 4 bases and J by 4 bases, with 9 bases between. CDR3 size: 13 residues. CDR3 DNA sequence: TGTGCCAGCAGTGTCCAGATCTCAGATACGCAGTATTTT. This sequence encodes CASSVQISDTQYF.

This clonotype was seen many times. This chain links TRBV18 with TRBJ2-7; 10 nucleotides align to TRBD1. The CDR3 is 15 amino acids. Germline CDR1 KGHSH, CDR2 LQKENI. The ends lost 3 bases at V and 2 bases at J; junction bases unmatched: 4. The CDR3 protein is CASSPSGQGTYEQYF. In DNA form, the CDR3 reads TGTGCCAGCTCACCCTCGGGACAGGGGACCTACGAGCAGTACTTC.

The chain links TRBV3-1 to TRBJ2-3; 10 bases fit TRBD2. Germline lookup yields CDR1 LGHDT and CDR2 YNNKEL (reference sequence). The CDR3 totals 17 residues. V gave up 3 bases and J gave up 1 base; unmatched junction bases: 7. The CDR3 loop is CASSQWLAGDRTDTQYF. CDR3 nucleotides: TGTGCCAGCAGCCAGTGGCTAGCGGGGGACCGCACAGATACGCAGTATTTT.

This clonotype was seen more than once but under ten times. This chain uses TRBV6-2 or TRBV6-3 with TRBJ1-5; tentatively, D is TRBD1 (5 bases). Germline V gene lookup returns CDR1 MNHEY and CDR2 SVGEGT. Between the trimmed V and J ends, which lost 4 bases and 7 bases, there was a span of 8 bases. The CDR3 spans 12 residues. The CDR3 loop is CASSSREQPQHF. The CDR3 region has the DNA TGTGCCAGCAGTTCCAGGGAACAGCCCCAGCATTTT.

This clonotype was picked up a small number of times. V usage is TRBV20-1 and J usage is TRBJ1-2; no definite D call. Germline-derived CDR1 and CDR2 are DFQATT and SNEGSKA (reference sequence). The CDR3 loop spans 13 amino acids. Deletions cut 5 bases from V and 0 bases from J, with 10 bases between. CDR3 in DNA: TGCAGTGCTCCCGGCGCCTCTAACTATGGCTACACCTTC. This encodes CSAPGASNYGYTF.

This clonotype was recorded at least ten times. This rearrangement joins TRBV29-1 to TRBJ2-6, with unresolved D. The CDR3 has 12 residues. V lost 5 bases, J lost 0 bases, and 2 bases lay in between. The germline CDR1 and CDR2 sequences are SQVTM and ANQGSEA. In DNA form, the CDR3 reads TGCAGCGTTTACTCTGGGGCCAACGTCCTGACTTTC. This translates into CSVYSGANVLTF.

This clonotype was recorded a few times. The chain is built from TRBV15 and TRBJ1-5; D is undetermined. Germline CDR1 reads LNHNV; CDR2 reads YYDKDF (reference sequence). Trimming stripped 4 bases from V and 0 bases from J, with 10 bases between. This CDR3 spans 15 amino acids. CDR3 region: CATSKTGNSNQPQHF. CDR3 DNA sequence: TGTGCCACCAGCAAGACTGGTAATAGCAATCAGCCCCAGCATTTT.

The rearrangement uses TRBV5-1 and TRBJ1-4; D is ambiguous. The length of the CDR3 is 14 residues. Looked up from germline, CDR1 is SGHRS and CDR2 is YFSETQ. The ends were cut back, 0 bases at V and 8 bases at J, with 11 bases in the middle. Written as DNA, the CDR3 is TGCGCCAGCAGCTTGGATTTGGGTCGGGAAAAACTGTTTTTT. Its protein is CASSLDLGREKLFF.

The gene calls are TRBV5-1 and TRBJ1-1; D not resolved. The germline V gene has CDR1 SGHRS and CDR2 YFSETQ. The CDR3 sequence is 14 residues long. V was clipped by 4 bases and J by 4 bases, with 14 bases between them. The CDR3 region is CASSHGGRITEAFF. The CDR3 bases are TGCGCCAGCAGCCACGGAGGGCGAATCACTGAAGCTTTCTTT.

There are a few counts of this clonotype. This chain connects TRBV5-5 to TRBJ2-1; either TRBD1 or TRBD2 may fit D (5 bases each). The V gene's germline CDR1 is SGHKS and CDR2 YYEKEE (reference sequence). The CDR3 sequence is 16 residues long. Between the trimmed V and J ends, which lost 0 bases and 2 bases, there was a span of 12 bases. The CDR3 DNA reads TGTGCCAGCAGCTTGGGGGGGACCATTACCTACAATGAGCAGTTCTTC. The encoded protein is CASSLGGTITYNEQFF.

The gene calls are TRBV21-1 and TRBJ2-5; the D call in the table, TRBD1, was not verified against the DNA. Gene TRBJ2-7 matches the end of the DNA better, so the J call may be wrong. TRBV21-1 is assigned pseudogene status. This CDR3 has 17 residues. The CDR3 sequence is CASSPKRGGRTGDEQYF. The CDR3, as DNA: TGTGCCAGCAGCCCGAAAAGAGGTGGGAGGACAGGGGACGAGCAGTACTTC.

This clonotype was picked up a small number of times. V usage is TRBV29-1 and J usage is TRBJ1-2, with unresolved D. V was shortened by 5 bases and J by 2 bases, with 9 bases between the two germline ends. CDR1 and CDR2 from the germline V gene are SQVTM and ANQGSEA. This CDR3 region has 12 residues. The CDR3 loop reads CSVLQLNYGYTF. For the CDR3, the DNA is TGCAGCGTTCTTCAGTTAAACTATGGCTACACCTTC.

This clonotype was seen only a few times. The chain employs TRBV29-1 and TRBJ2-7; D may be TRBD1 (6 bases). The CDR3 consists of 14 residues. Trimming removed 7 bases at V and 2 bases at J, with 18 bases between. In germline, CDR1 is SQVTM, CDR2 ANQGSEA. The CDR3, as DNA: TGCAGCGCTGGACTGATGACAGGCACCTACGAGCAGTACTTC. It translates to CSAGLMTGTYEQYF.

The chain uses TRBV11-2 and TRBJ2-1; no clear D. This CDR3 has 14 residues. Deletions cut 5 bases from V and 5 bases from J, with 13 bases between. Germline V gene sequence: CDR1 SGHAT, CDR2 FQNNGV. This CDR3 is CASSPVALNNEQFF. In DNA, the CDR3 is TGTGCCAGCAGCCCAGTTGCGCTAAACAATGAGCAGTTCTTC.

The CDR3 is CASSLTSYTDTQYF. The DNA of the CDR3 is TGTGCCAGCAGCTTGACTAGCTACACAGATACGCAGTATTTT. This rearrangement joins TRBV7-9 to TRBJ2-3; 7 bases align to TRBD2. V gave up 3 bases and J gave up 2 bases; unmatched junction bases: 2. Per germline, CDR1 SEHNR and CDR2 FQNEAQ (reference sequence). This CDR3 is 14 amino acids long.